Presented here are 13 T cell receptor beta chains from one specimen sequenced in a study of neurological immune-mediated disorders. TCRdb ran MiXCR on the 5' RACE reads and lists one entry per CDR3 protein. The data hold 110,000 or so distinct CDR3 sequences, with more than 2.5% observed a single time. Sample: PBMCs. The origin of the receptors is a woman aged 30 to 39 with multiple sclerosis.

The rearrangement uses TRBV25-1 and TRBJ1-4; TRBD1 is a possible D gene (6 bases). Trimming shortened V by 3 bases and J by 7 bases, and 12 bases separated the two germline ends. Germline values: CDR1 MGHDK, CDR2 SYGVNS. The CDR3 has 14 amino acids. The CDR3 DNA reads as TGTGCCAGCAGTGACAGGACAGCCTCTGAAAAACTGTTTTTT. It specifies CASSDRTASEKLFF.

This clonotype showed up many times. V usage is TRBV20-1 and J usage is TRBJ1-1; D is possibly TRBD1 (5 bases). The germline CDR1 and CDR2 sequences are DFQATT and SNEGSKA (reference sequence). The ends were cut back, 0 bases at V and 5 bases at J, with 13 bases in the middle. The CDR3 runs 14 residues. DNA for the CDR3: TGCAGTGCTAGAGACCCCGGACACCGAACTGAAGCTTTCTTT. As protein: CSARDPGHRTEAFF.

This clonotype has at least ten counts. The chain joins TRBV25-1 to TRBJ2-7, with TRBD1 matching 7 bases. This CDR3 has 13 amino acids. Germline V CDR1 and CDR2: MGHDK, SYGVNS. Unmatched junction bases numbered 9, after V lost 7 bases and J lost 6 bases. DNA for the CDR3: TGTGCCAGCACCTTTGGACAGGTCGCCGAGCAGTACTTC. It yields the protein CASTFGQVAEQYF.

This clonotype has at least ten counts. The chain employs TRBV20-1 and TRBJ2-7; 14 positions agree with TRBD2. Germline trimming cut 1 base from V and 4 bases from J; bases unmatched to any gene: 9. The CDR3 covers 17 residues. CDR1 DFQATT and CDR2 SNEGSKA come from the germline V gene (reference sequence). Written as DNA, the CDR3 is TGCAGTGCTAGAGTAGAAAAGGGACTAGCGGGAGCTTACGAGCAGTACTTC. Translation: CSARVEKGLAGAYEQYF.

This clonotype was picked up many times. The rearrangement uses TRBV11-3 and TRBJ2-1; D is ambiguous. The V gene's germline CDR1 is SGHNT and CDR2 YENEEA. The CDR3 loop spans 16 amino acids. The V end was cut by 3 bases, the J end by 0 bases, with 12 bases between. This CDR3 is CASSFGSQSSYNEQFF. CDR3 DNA sequence: TGTGCCAGCAGCTTCGGAAGCCAAAGCTCCTACAATGAGCAGTTCTTC. Full variable domain (outside the CDR3, taken from reference TRBV11-3 and TRBJ2-1): EAGVVQSPRYKIIEKKQPVAFWCNPISGHNTLYWYLQNLGQGPELLIRYENEEAVDDSQLPKDRFSAERLKGVDSTLKIQPAELGDSAVYLCASSFGSQSSYNEQFFGPGTRLTVL.

The rearrangement uses TRBV30 and TRBJ1-3; 9 nucleotides match TRBD1. Losses at the gene ends were 5 bases for V and 2 bases for J; bases not matched to a gene: 4. CDR1 is GTSNPN, CDR2 SVGIG, per germline (reference sequence). CDR3 length: 14 amino acids. DNA for the CDR3: TGTGCCTGGGGGACAGGGAAAGCTGGAAACACCATATATTTT. It codes for CAWGTGKAGNTIYF. Combining the CDR3 with reference TRBV30 and TRBJ1-3 gives the whole variable domain SQTIHQWPATLVQPVGSPLSLECTVEGTSNPNLYWYRQAAGRGLQLLFYSVGIGQISSEVPQNLSASRPQDRQFILSSKKLLLSDSGFYLCAWGTGKAGNTIYFGEGSWLTVV.

This clonotype was detected ten times or more. This sequence joins TRBV3-2 and TRBJ2-3; the table's TRBD2 call for D was not verified on the DNA. TRBV3-2 is a recognized pseudogene. The CDR3 is made up of 15 amino acids. DNA for the CDR3: TGTGCCAGCAGCTTGAGGGCCCGGGGACTATACTCGCAGTATTTT. Translated: CASSLRARGLYSQYF.

This clonotype was recorded at least ten times. The gene calls are TRBV7-9 and TRBJ2-2, with TRBD1 identical over 7 bases. The CDR3 is 15 residues long. J was trimmed by 4 bases and V by 5 bases; bases with no gene match: 7. Germline lookup yields CDR1 SEHNR and CDR2 FQNEAQ (reference sequence). The CDR3 loop reads CASSETGTATGELFF. The DNA for the CDR3 is TGTGCCAGCAGCGAGACCGGGACAGCCACCGGGGAGCTGTTTTTT.

This clonotype was recorded a few times. The rearrangement uses TRBV7-6 and TRBJ2-2; D unclear. The CDR3 has 14 residues. V shed 4 bases and J shed 1 base, with 7 bases lying between them. Germline-derived CDR1 and CDR2 are SGHVS and FNYEAQ. CDR3 region: CASSSRKNTGELFF. CDR3 DNA: TGTGCCAGCAGCTCCCGAAAGAACACCGGGGAGCTGTTTTTT. Using reference TRBV7-6 and TRBJ2-2 for the parts outside the CDR3, the full variable domain is GAGVSQSPRYKVTKRGQDVALRCDPISGHVSLYWYRQALGQGPEFLTYFNYEAQQDKSGLPNDRFSAERPEGSISTLTIQRTEQRDSAMYRCASSSRKNTGELFFGEGSRLTVL.

The V gene is TRBV11-3, the J gene TRBJ2-7; D possibly uses TRBD1 or TRBD2 (5 bases each). The germline V gene has CDR1 SGHNT and CDR2 YENEEA. This CDR3 is built from 15 residues. V was trimmed by 4 bases and J by 0 bases, leaving 13 bases between them. CDR3 residues: CASSWDAPPSYEQYF. CDR3 nucleotides: TGTGCCAGCAGCTGGGACGCCCCTCCCTCCTACGAGCAGTACTTC.

This clonotype came up many times. The chain couples TRBV20-1 to TRBJ2-5; 10 bases match TRBD2. The V segment lost 6 bases and the J segment 5 bases; nucleotides outside the gene matches: 12. Germline loops: CDR1 DFQATT, CDR2 SNEGSKA (reference sequence). This CDR3 has 15 amino acids. CDR3 coding DNA: TGCAGTGCCAGTTCCCAGCGGGAGGGTTGGGAGACCCAGTACTTC. Translated: CSASSQREGWETQYF.

The V and J genes are TRBV11-2 and TRBJ1-5; D remains unclear. The length of the CDR3 is 16 residues. CDR1 and CDR2 (germline): SGHAT, FQNNGV. V lost 1 base, J lost 0 bases, and 10 bases lay in between. This CDR3 reads CASSLGKDRSNQPQHF. The DNA of the CDR3 is TGTGCCAGCAGCTTAGGAAAGGACCGTAGCAATCAGCCCCAGCATTTT. The full variable domain, rest sourced from reference TRBV11-2 and TRBJ1-5, is EAGVAQSPRYKIIEKRQSVAFWCNPISGHATLYWYQQILGQGPKLLIQFQNNGVVDDSQLPKDRFSAERLKGVDSTLKIQPAKLEDSAVYLCASSLGKDRSNQPQHFGDGTRLSIL.

In its sample, this clonotype was seen many times. The rearrangement uses TRBV5-1 and TRBJ1-4; 7 bases agree with TRBD1. Trimming cost V 3 bases and J 0 bases; bases outside gene matches: 2. Germline V CDR1 and CDR2: SGHRS, YFSETQ. The CDR3 length is 15 residues. The CDR3 DNA reads TGCGCCAGCAGCTACACAGGGGCAACTAATGAAAAACTGTTTTTT. Its protein product is CASSYTGATNEKLFF.